The rows below give T cell receptor beta chains drawn from one sample of a study of PD-1 blockade in classical Hodgkin lymphoma. Generated by immunoSEQ multiplex PCR, the TCRdb table keeps only in-frame clones and is missing some. The sample holds roughly 5,600 clones, 82% seen once. Sample: CD8+ T cells from blood, taken at baseline. All receptors derive from a human donor with classical Hodgkin lymphoma. The CDR3 runs from the conserved cysteine through the conserved F or W. The order of the fields is J gene, V gene, CDR3 protein.

j_call: TRBJ1-2; v_call: TRBV4-2; cdr3_aa: CASSQNTLGYTF
j_call: TRBJ1-1; v_call: TRBV4-3; cdr3_aa: CASSQVEGTNTEAFF
j_call: TRBJ1-6; v_call: TRBV7-9; cdr3_aa: CASTLDRGRLHF
j_call: TRBJ2-7; v_call: TRBV4-1; cdr3_aa: CASSQVGIVDYEQYF
j_call: TRBJ2-5; v_call: TRBV6-6; cdr3_aa: CASGFEGTETQYF
j_call: TRBJ2-7; v_call: TRBV11-2; cdr3_aa: CASRGSGYTEQYF
j_call: TRBJ2-1; v_call: TRBV9; cdr3_aa: CASSVPSGDPYNEQFF
j_call: TRBJ1-6; v_call: TRBV19; cdr3_aa: CATGIGQRNSPLHF
j_call: TRBJ2-1; v_call: TRBV4-3; cdr3_aa: CASSPSGGARGEQFF
j_call: TRBJ1-2; v_call: TRBV7-5; cdr3_aa: CARSSPGGLKNNYGYTF
j_call: TRBJ1-2; v_call: TRBV4-1; cdr3_aa: CASNPIQGTYGYTF
j_call: TRBJ2-7; v_call: TRBV7-9; cdr3_aa: CASSSRASGGQYF
j_call: TRBJ1-1; v_call: TRBV5-6; cdr3_aa: CASSTGTNTEAFF
j_call: TRBJ2-7; v_call: TRBV6-1; cdr3_aa: CASSGYTYEQYF
j_call: TRBJ1-6; v_call: TRBV7-6; cdr3_aa: CASSLDVVSPLHF
j_call: TRBJ2-1; v_call: TRBV19; cdr3_aa: CASSLGLRGNNEQFF
j_call: TRBJ2-5; v_call: TRBV7-8; cdr3_aa: CASSIGTLGGTQYF
j_call: TRBJ1-5; v_call: TRBV6-6; cdr3_aa: CASSYTPDRANQPQHF
j_call: TRBJ2-7; v_call: TRBV11-2; cdr3_aa: CASSLGKYEQYF
j_call: TRBJ1-3; v_call: TRBV4-2; cdr3_aa: CASSQDLYRSFSGNTIYF
j_call: TRBJ1-4; v_call: TRBV7-9; cdr3_aa: CATLDEKLFF
j_call: TRBJ2-5; v_call: TRBV9; cdr3_aa: CASSAEDTGVEETQYF
j_call: TRBJ2-7; v_call: TRBV7-8; cdr3_aa: CASSLEPGPIREYF
j_call: TRBJ2-1; v_call: TRBV29-1; cdr3_aa: CSVDSGVSSYNEQFF
j_call: TRBJ2-7; v_call: TRBV11-2; cdr3_aa: CASSLFRGPGSYEQYF
j_call: TRBJ2-7; v_call: TRBV4-1; cdr3_aa: CASSQTHSYEQYF
j_call: TRBJ2-7; v_call: TRBV28; cdr3_aa: CASSWGRESYEQYF
j_call: TRBJ1-1; v_call: TRBV7-2; cdr3_aa: CASSFSPAGGNTEAFF
j_call: TRBJ1-1; v_call: TRBV6-4; cdr3_aa: CASSDSSRHRGWFTEAFF
j_call: TRBJ2-7; v_call: TRBV12-5; cdr3_aa: CASRADATYEQYF
j_call: TRBJ2-1; v_call: TRBV11-2; cdr3_aa: CASSLTGSVSDEQFF
j_call: TRBJ2-7; v_call: TRBV29-1; cdr3_aa: CSTSGPIVNEQYF
j_call: TRBJ1-2; v_call: TRBV6-6; cdr3_aa: CASSYSIQGRYGYTF
j_call: TRBJ2-2; v_call: TRBV9; cdr3_aa: CASSVSRTGELFF
j_call: TRBJ2-7; v_call: TRBV7-2; cdr3_aa: CASSDLQGSDEQYF
j_call: TRBJ2-7; v_call: TRBV11-3; cdr3_aa: CASSLSSGGSYEQYF
j_call: TRBJ1-2; v_call: TRBV10-3; cdr3_aa: CATGDRGPNYGYTF
j_call: TRBJ1-3; v_call: TRBV30; cdr3_aa: CAWRGGARPGNTIYF
j_call: -; v_call: TRBV7-2; cdr3_aa: CASSPSQLEQYF
j_call: TRBJ1-2; v_call: TRBV28; cdr3_aa: CASTLGYGYTF
j_call: -; v_call: TRBV11-2; cdr3_aa: CASSSLGGEGGNYEQYF
j_call: TRBJ2-7; v_call: TRBV27; cdr3_aa: CASSSSSAGYEQYF
j_call: TRBJ2-7; v_call: TRBV6-5; cdr3_aa: CASSLRVGPHYEQYF
j_call: TRBJ1-1; v_call: TRBV27; cdr3_aa: CASSLSRGLSTEAFF
j_call: TRBJ1-1; v_call: TRBV4-3; cdr3_aa: CASSPKAGGTEAFF
j_call: TRBJ1-1; v_call: TRBV14; cdr3_aa: CASSQDLRQGIRNTEAFF
j_call: TRBJ2-7; v_call: TRBV9; cdr3_aa: CASSGDPAGQAVHEQYF
j_call: TRBJ2-1; v_call: TRBV6-6; cdr3_aa: CASSPGLAGENEQFF